The clone carrying this TCR beta chain was counted only a few times. Its antigen remains unknown. These data come from a study of Graves' ophthalmopathy and Graves' hyperthyroidism. Study information: Investigators collected peripheral blood at initial diagnosis, before any treatment was given. Points from the study as a whole: Between ophthalmopathy and stable hyperthyroidism, a 13-signature model drew a separation with roughly 85% sensitivity and less than 83% specificity.

CDR1 and CDR2 from the germline V gene are PRHDT and FYEKMQ (reference sequence). The CDR3 contains 20 residues. Trimming cost V 7 bases and J 1 base, with 29 bases left between them. Amplification of TCR beta CDR3 regions used RNA transcripts. First-round RT-PCR with HTBI primers preceded a second-round multiplex PCR. TCRdb reanalysed the multiplex PCR reads using MiXCR and keeps one entry per CDR3 protein. In the table there are roughly 380,000 distinct CDR3 sequences, 15% of which are singletons. Sampling approximately 11 ml of fresh peripheral blood provided the PBMCs. Sample: peripheral blood. This TCR was recovered from a woman aged 18-29 years with stable Graves' hyperthyroidism. This chain joins TRBV13 and TRBJ1-5; possible D gene TRBD1, 6 bases. The CDR3 nucleotides read TGTGCCAGCATCTACAGGGAGCCCAACGAGGGATATAGGAGCAATCAGCCCCAGCATTTT. Translating gives CASIYREPNEGYRSNQPQHF.